This T cell receptor (beta chain) derives from a study of cytomegalovirus exposure and HLA in healthy donors (TCRdb year 2017). Notes on the research overall: The 650 to 800 repertoires of the first cohort and the 95 to 150 validation repertoires were produced on the same platform, according to a later analysis. Along with the roughly 670-subject first cohort, a separate validation cohort of more than 90 different subjects was used. The study was designed to test whether signatures of past pathogen exposure could be identified by cataloging public T cell receptors. To predict cytomegalovirus infection status, the study combined high-throughput TCR immunosequencing, statistical association of individual TCRs with disease status, and machine learning. Broader findings and caveats from the paper: While some public TCRs were present in many individuals, most TCR sequences turned up only very rarely across donors. In a later analysis, TCRs clustered in the first cohort were found to also tend to co-occur in the 120 or so validation repertoires, with 90% to 95% of cluster scores above 0. Three of the identified cytomegalovirus-associated TCR beta chains were confirmed in vitro to be specific for cytomegalovirus antigens. All 110 or so repertoires were used to score co-occurrence in the validation cohort in a later analysis, because that analysis had no HLA typing for the cohort. According to the authors, the approach could potentially be generalized to other disease states and immunological phenotypes. The study listed 164 TCR beta chains as associated with cytomegalovirus. The classifier was reported to diagnose cytomegalovirus status with high specificity and sensitivity in both the original cohort and the validation cohort.

The CDR3, cysteine through phenylalanine, is 15 amino acids long. The DNA shown is the 45-base CDR3, in frame from base 1. The germline V gene yields SQVTM for CDR1 and ANQGSEA for CDR2. V was cut back by 7 bases and J by 5 bases, leaving a gap of 23 bases between them. The library was generated by the immunoSEQ multiplex PCR assay. For the original study's pipeline: A statistical classification framework was built to diagnose cytomegalovirus status from the catalog of TCR beta chain sequences. The source is immuneACCESS, and TCRdb retained only in-frame sequences with V and J called. Part of the clones is not carried over; for the studies checked, unresolved V genes explain less than half of this, and the remainder is unexplained. V and J calls and clone size come straight from that table; D and trimming were deduced from the DNA. For this sample the table gives about 130,000 clones, of which approximately 80% were detected only once. The top ten clones comprise roughly 30% of the sample.

Donors formed part of the validation cohort, which comprised 120 subjects and was distinct from the first cohort of fewer than 750 subjects. On this clone: Its antigen specificity is not known. No base quality information exists; no much larger clone differs at one position.

The clonotype originates from a man aged 25-45 years in good health and CMV-seropositive. The material sequenced was PBMCs. The chain was built from TRBV29-1 and TRBJ2-5; TRBD1 might be the D gene, on 7 matching bases. CDR3 region: CSAPVEGARYETQYF. In nucleotide form, the sequence is TGCAGCGCCCCCGTGGAGGGGGCTCGCTACGAGACCCAGTACTTC.